The 32 T cell receptor beta chains reported below all come from one sample, sequenced in a study of T cells in Graves' hyperthyroidism and ophthalmopathy. What was amplified from RNA transcripts were TCR beta CDR3 regions. The HTBI primer set was used in a first-round RT-PCR of the TCR CDR3. TCRdb recomputed calls from the multiplex PCR reads with MiXCR, one row per CDR3 protein. Of roughly 420,000 distinct CDR3 sequences in the sample, 15% to 19% are singletons; the top ten hold approximately 8%. Material for sequencing was blood. The source of these receptors is a woman aged 18-35 years with Graves' hyperthyroidism.

This clonotype has at least ten counts. The chain employs TRBV5-1 and TRBJ2-1; 10 bases align to TRBD1. Germline assignment: CDR1 SGHRS and CDR2 YFSETQ. The CDR3 length is 15 residues. V trimming: 2 bases; J trimming: 9 bases; junction bases outside the gene matches: 8. For the CDR3, the DNA is TGCGCCAGCAGCTTAGGGACAGGGGCCCGACTTGAGCAGTTCTTC. Its protein product is CASSLGTGARLEQFF. Filled out from reference TRBV5-1 and TRBJ2-1, the complete variable domain reads KAGVTQTPRYLIKTRGQQVTLSCSPISGHRSVSWYQQTPGQGLQFLFEYFSETQRNKGNFPGRFSGRQFSNSRSEMNVSTLELGDSALYLCASSLGTGARLEQFFGPGTRLTVL.

Comment on this clonotype: This sequence may be a read error, since a much larger clone differs from it by one base. J is TRBJ1-1 and V is TRBV28; 7 nucleotides line up with TRBD1. The length of the CDR3 is 13 residues. The germline V gene encodes CDR1 MDHEN and CDR2 SYDVKM. The DNA for the CDR3 is TGTGCCAACAGTAACAGGGGTGAGGTTGGAGCTTTCTTT. The encoded protein is CANSNRGEVGAFF.

In this sample, this clonotype turned up many times. The chain links TRBV20-1 to TRBJ1-6; TRBD1 aligns across 11 bases. The V gene end was trimmed by 6 bases and the J gene end by 10 bases; junction bases not matched to a gene: 8. The CDR3 runs 14 residues. Germline-derived CDR1 and CDR2 are DFQATT and SNEGSKA (reference sequence). CDR3 nucleotide sequence: TGCAGTGCCGAGGACAGGGGGCGAATGTCACCCCTCCACTTT. This encodes CSAEDRGRMSPLHF.

This clonotype has a count of ten or more. The chain joins TRBV7-6 to TRBJ2-3, with 9 positions matching TRBD2. Germline assignment: CDR1 SGHVS and CDR2 FNYEAQ. J lost 4 bases, V lost 1 base, and 9 bases had no gene match. There are 17 residues in the CDR3. The CDR3 here is CASSLVGSGGPADTQYF. The CDR3 DNA reads TGTGCCAGCAGCTTAGTCGGTAGCGGGGGCCCGGCAGATACGCAGTATTTT.

This clonotype was observed a handful of times. The chain links TRBV9 to TRBJ2-1, with D tentatively TRBD2 (5 bases). The length of the CDR3 is 14 residues. V shed 2 bases and J shed 6 bases, with 12 bases lying between them. Looked up from germline, CDR1 is SGDLS and CDR2 is YYNGEE. Here the CDR3 reads CASSVRGSPNEQFF. The CDR3 region has the DNA TGTGCCAGCAGCGTCAGAGGGTCCCCCAATGAGCAGTTCTTC.

This clonotype was seen many times. The chain joins TRBV20-1 to TRBJ1-5, with D tentatively TRBD1 (5 bases). V lost 3 bases and J 2 bases, leaving 8 bases between the germline ends. The length of the CDR3 is 13 residues. Germline V CDR1 and CDR2: DFQATT, SNEGSKA (reference sequence). For the CDR3, the DNA is TGCAGTGCTAGTATGGGGGGCAATCAGCCCCAGCATTTT. This encodes CSASMGGNQPQHF.

The CDR3 coding sequence is TGTGCCAGCAGCCTCCCGACTAGCGGCTCGGAGACCCAGTACTTC. Residues: CASSLPTSGSETQYF. This sequence joins TRBV3-1 and TRBJ2-5; TRBD2 agrees at 9 bases. The CDR3 runs 15 residues. J was trimmed by 5 bases and V by 4 bases; bases with no gene match: 8. Germline CDR1 reads LGHDT; CDR2 reads YNNKEL (reference sequence).

This clonotype was recorded many times. The genes are TRBV7-2 and TRBJ1-4; weak D call: TRBD1 (6 bases). CDR3 length: 15 amino acids. The V end was cut by 1 base, the J end by 8 bases, with 14 bases between. CDR1 and CDR2 from the germline V gene are SGHTA and FQGNSA. The CDR3, as DNA: TGTGCCAGCAGCTTAGGGAACAGGGTGGGAGAAAAACTGTTTTTT. Translating gives CASSLGNRVGEKLFF.

The table lists this clonotype with many counts. The chain joins TRBV6-2 or TRBV6-3 to TRBJ1-1; D ambiguous. V lost 1 base, J lost 5 bases, and 11 bases lay in between. Germline V gives CDR1 MNHEY, CDR2 SVGEGT. The CDR3 has 14 residues. The CDR3 is CASSYWGGRTEAFF. CDR3 nucleotide sequence: TGTGCCAGCAGTTACTGGGGAGGGAGAACTGAAGCTTTCTTT.

This clonotype was detected ten times or more. The rearrangement uses TRBV3-1 and TRBJ2-1; TRBD2 matches at 8 bases. J lost 6 bases, V lost 9 bases, and 16 bases had no gene match. CDR3 length: 16 residues. CDR1 is LGHDT, CDR2 YNNKEL, per germline (reference sequence). CDR3 DNA: TGTGCCAGAATCGAGGATGCGGGAGGAATCCGCAATGAGCAGTTCTTC. Its translation: CARIEDAGGIRNEQFF.

Only one count was recorded for this clonotype. This chain links TRBV19 with TRBJ1-2; D not certain. CDR3 length equals 13 residues. Germline V CDR1 and CDR2: LNHDA, SQIVND (reference sequence). Trimming took 0 bases from V and 4 from J, leaving 6 bases between them. Here the CDR3 reads CASSIDASYGYTF. DNA of the CDR3: TGTGCCAGTAGTATAGATGCCAGCTATGGCTACACCTTC.

This clonotype was counted ten times or more. The rearrangement links TRBV19 to TRBJ2-5, with 10 bases identical to TRBD2. The CDR3 is made up of 14 amino acids. The germline gives CDR1 LNHDA, CDR2 SQIVND (reference sequence). V was pared by 7 bases and J by 3 bases, with 5 bases of the junction left unmatched. As DNA, the CDR3 is TGTGCCAGTACCCCCGGGACTAGCGAAGAGACCCAGTACTTC. It codes for CASTPGTSEETQYF.

This clonotype was seen more than once but under ten times. The V call is TRBV19, the J call TRBJ2-1; the D gene could be TRBD1 or TRBD2 (5 bases each). The CDR3 runs 14 residues. Trimming took off 5 bases at V and 7 bases at J, with 15 bases between the two ends. Germline values: CDR1 LNHDA, CDR2 SQIVND (reference sequence). As DNA, the CDR3 is TGTGCCAGTAGTCCCTTGGGACGGCCGAATGAGCAGTTCTTC. Translation gives CASSPLGRPNEQFF.

This clonotype occurred many times. V and J are TRBV18 and TRBJ2-7; TRBD1 matches 9 bases. CDR3 length equals 14 residues. Per the germline V gene, CDR1 is KGHSH and CDR2 is LQKENI. V shed 6 bases and J 5 bases; nucleotides not matched to a gene: 8. The CDR3: CASSPDRGSHEQYF. The CDR3 region has the DNA TGTGCCAGCTCCCCGGACAGGGGTAGCCACGAGCAGTACTTC.

This clonotype was counted a few times. The chain recombines TRBV3-1 with TRBJ2-2; D may be TRBD2 (5 bases). V gave up 4 bases and J gave up 6 bases, with 12 bases separating them. There are 14 residues in the CDR3. CDR1 and CDR2 (germline): LGHDT, YNNKEL (reference sequence). The CDR3 coding sequence is TGTGCCAGCAGCCCATTCCGGGAACCCGGGGAGCTGTTTTTT. Translation gives CASSPFREPGELFF.

This clonotype was observed many times. The chain uses TRBV30 and TRBJ1-6, with D perhaps matching TRBD1 (5 bases). CDR3 size: 16 residues. The germline CDR1 and CDR2 sequences are GTSNPN and SVGIG (reference sequence). V dropped 0 bases and J dropped 12 bases, with 21 bases sitting between them. CDR3 in DNA: TGTGCCTGGAGTGTACGTCAGTGGGGACCACAAGAACCCCTCCACTTT. This sequence encodes CAWSVRQWGPQEPLHF.

This clonotype was seen repeatedly, ten times or more. The rearrangement uses TRBV6-5 and TRBJ2-2, with 10 nucleotides matching TRBD2. CDR3 size: 17 residues. Germline lookup yields CDR1 MNHEY and CDR2 SVGAGI. V trimming: 0 bases; J trimming: 4 bases; junction bases outside the gene matches: 5. The CDR3 DNA reads TGTGCCAGCAGTTACTCCGGACTAGCGGTCTTCACCGGGGAGCTGTTTTTT. Protein product: CASSYSGLAVFTGELFF.

In its sample, this clonotype was seen many times. The rearrangement links TRBV5-1 to TRBJ2-1; a weak D match, TRBD1 (7 bases). The CDR3 extends over 15 amino acids. Trimming took off 1 base at V and 4 bases at J, with 12 bases between the two ends. The germline V gene has CDR1 SGHRS and CDR2 YFSETQ. The CDR3 nucleotides are TGCGCCAGCAGCTTGCAGGGGGGTACATACAATGAGCAGTTCTTC. The encoded protein is CASSLQGGTYNEQFF.

This clonotype came up a few times. V gene TRBV27 combines with J gene TRBJ1-5; D unclear. V shed 10 bases and J shed 4 bases, with 20 bases lying between them. The CDR3 runs 15 residues. The germline V gene encodes CDR1 MNHEY and CDR2 SMNVEV (reference sequence). DNA of the CDR3: TGTGCCACTACTCTCTCGGGAAAAAGTAATCAGCCCCAGCATTTT. This encodes CATTLSGKSNQPQHF.

This clonotype has at least ten counts. This chain uses TRBV7-9 with TRBJ1-5; tentative D call: TRBD1 (5 bases). CDR3 length: 15 amino acids. The V end lost 1 base, the J end lost 6 bases, and 13 bases lay between the germline ends. Germline V gives CDR1 SEHNR, CDR2 FQNEAQ (reference sequence). This CDR3 is CASSLEGRGGQPQHF. The CDR3 nucleotides are TGTGCCAGCAGCTTAGAGGGACGGGGAGGTCAGCCCCAGCATTTT.

The chain couples TRBV5-1 to TRBJ2-7; 8 bases line up with TRBD2. The junction had 4 bases not matched to a gene; V was cut back by 2 bases and J by 0 bases. This CDR3 spans 15 amino acids. Germline CDR1 and CDR2: SGHRS and YFSETQ. The CDR3 reads CASSLFGTSSYEQYF. The CDR3 DNA reads TGCGCCAGCAGCTTATTCGGGACTAGCTCCTACGAGCAGTACTTC.

In this sample, this clonotype turned up many times. The gene calls are TRBV30 and TRBJ1-1, with TRBD1 as a possible D gene (5 bases). Trimming shortened V by 5 bases and J by 11 bases, and 18 bases separated the two germline ends. Germline CDR1 and CDR2: GTSNPN and SVGIG (reference sequence). The CDR3 spans 12 residues. The CDR3 protein is CAWDYRLTGAFF. CDR3 nucleotides: TGTGCCTGGGATTACAGGCTGACTGGGGCTTTCTTT.

This clonotype has a count of ten or more. J is TRBJ1-2 and V is TRBV2; 8 bases fit TRBD1. V shed 10 bases and J 6 bases; nucleotides not matched to a gene: 7. The CDR3 runs to 12 residues. The germline CDR1 and CDR2 sequences are SNHLY and FYNNEI. DNA for the CDR3: TGTGCCACCGGACAGGGACGGGATGGCTACACCTTC. Protein sequence: CATGQGRDGYTF.

This clonotype was counted ten times or more. The genes are TRBV29-1 and TRBJ1-2; a possible D gene is TRBD1 (5 bases). There are 12 residues in the CDR3. Germline assignment: CDR1 SQVTM and CDR2 ANQGSEA. The V end lost 2 bases, the J end lost 4 bases, and 8 bases lay between the germline ends. This CDR3 is CSVEKGTYGYTF. DNA for the CDR3: TGCAGCGTTGAAAAGGGGACCTATGGCTACACCTTC.

This clonotype was counted at least ten times. The J gene is TRBJ2-1, the V gene TRBV4-1, with D possibly matching TRBD1 (5 bases). The CDR3 consists of 14 residues. From germline, CDR1 is MGHRA and CDR2 YSYEKL. The V end was cut by 1 base, the J end by 8 bases, with 12 bases between. The chain's CDR3 is CASSQGLGADEQFF. CDR3 in DNA: TGCGCCAGCAGCCAAGGTCTAGGGGCAGATGAGCAGTTCTTC.

Many counts were recorded for this clonotype. The chain is built from TRBV19 and TRBJ1-5, with D perhaps TRBD1 (6 bases). The germline V and J ends were trimmed by 3 bases and 3 bases, with 12 bases remaining between them. Germline V gene data show CDR1 as LNHDA and CDR2 as SQIVND (reference sequence). The CDR3 has 15 residues. This chain's CDR3 is CASSISGGPNQPQHF. DNA for the CDR3: TGTGCCAGTAGTATCAGTGGGGGCCCCAATCAGCCCCAGCATTTT.

This clonotype came up many times. V is TRBV6-1 and J is TRBJ2-7; tentative D call: TRBD2 (5 bases). The germline CDR1 and CDR2 sequences are MNHNS and SASEGT. The CDR3 contains 15 residues. The ends were cut back, 6 bases at V and 1 base at J, with 16 bases in the middle. The CDR3 region has the DNA TGTGCCAGCAGGGGAGTGGGCGGCCCATCCTACGAGCAGTACTTC. It codes for CASRGVGGPSYEQYF.

This clonotype appeared many times. The chain is built from TRBV11-2 and TRBJ2-7; D is undetermined. Germline V gives CDR1 SGHAT, CDR2 FQNNGV. The V end lost 1 base, the J end lost 2 bases, and 9 bases lay between the germline ends. This CDR3 spans 14 amino acids. CDR3 sequence (DNA): TGTGCCAGCAGCTTAGGTGGATCTCCCTACGAGCAGTACTTC. Translating gives CASSLGGSPYEQYF. Using reference TRBV11-2 and TRBJ2-7 for the parts outside the CDR3, the full variable domain is EAGVAQSPRYKIIEKRQSVAFWCNPISGHATLYWYQQILGQGPKLLIQFQNNGVVDDSQLPKDRFSAERLKGVDSTLKIQPAKLEDSAVYLCASSLGGSPYEQYFGPGTRLTVT.

This clonotype showed up just a few times. V usage is TRBV7-2 and J usage is TRBJ2-5; perhaps TRBD2 as D (7 bases). Germline CDR1 SGHTA, CDR2 FQGNSA. V lost 5 bases, J lost 5 bases, and 18 bases lay in between. This CDR3 has 15 residues. The CDR3 DNA reads TGTGCCAGCAGCGAAGCAGGGAGGGGGAATGAGACCCAGTACTTC. Its protein is CASSEAGRGNETQYF.

As for this clonotype: A much larger clone differs by one base, so this may be a read error. The V call is TRBV7-2, the J call TRBJ2-5; D unclear. Per the germline V gene, CDR1 is SGHTA and CDR2 is FQGNSA. This CDR3 has 12 residues. In DNA, the CDR3 is TGTGCCAGCAGCCCGCGTCTGGAGAGCCAGTACTTC. This gives the protein CASSPRLESQYF.

V gene TRBV9 combines with J gene TRBJ2-1; possible D gene TRBD2, 5 bases. CDR3 length: 17 amino acids. V was shortened by 5 bases and J by 6 bases, with 24 bases between the two germline ends. The germline V gene has CDR1 SGDLS and CDR2 YYNGEE. CDR3 sequence reads: CASSYSEVGLAPNEQFF. The CDR3 DNA reads as TGTGCCAGCAGTTATAGCGAAGTGGGTTTGGCCCCCAATGAGCAGTTCTTC.

Ten or more counts support this clonotype. The rearrangement links TRBV2 to TRBJ1-3, with no clear D. Germline-derived CDR1 and CDR2 are SNHLY and FYNNEI. The CDR3 totals 12 residues. The ends were cut back, 7 bases at V and 1 base at J, with 5 bases in the middle. The CDR3 DNA is TGTGCCAGCACCCCGTCTGGAAACACCATATATTTT. Protein sequence: CASTPSGNTIYF.